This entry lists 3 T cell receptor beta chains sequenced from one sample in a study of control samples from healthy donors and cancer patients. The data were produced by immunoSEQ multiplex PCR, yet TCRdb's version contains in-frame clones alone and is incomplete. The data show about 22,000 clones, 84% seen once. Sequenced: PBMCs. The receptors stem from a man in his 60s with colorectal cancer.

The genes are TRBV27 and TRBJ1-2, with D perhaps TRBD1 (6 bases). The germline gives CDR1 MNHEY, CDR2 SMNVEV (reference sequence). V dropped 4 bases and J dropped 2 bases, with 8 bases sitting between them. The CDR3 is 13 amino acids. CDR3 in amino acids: CASSYRENYGYTF. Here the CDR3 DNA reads TGTGCCAGCAGTTACAGGGAGAACTATGGCTACACCTTC.

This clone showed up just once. The CDR3 region has the DNA TGTGCCAGCAGGAGGACGGGGAGCTCTGGAAACACCATATATTTT. It is translated as CASRRTGSSGNTIYF. This chain links TRBV6-5 with TRBJ1-3; no firm D call. V lost 6 bases and J 0 bases, leaving 12 bases between the germline ends. This CDR3 contains 15 residues. Germline V gene data show CDR1 as MNHEY and CDR2 as SVGAGI.

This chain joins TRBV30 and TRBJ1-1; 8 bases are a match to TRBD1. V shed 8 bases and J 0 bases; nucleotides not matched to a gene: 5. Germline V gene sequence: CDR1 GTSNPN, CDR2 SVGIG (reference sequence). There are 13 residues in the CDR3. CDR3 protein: CARRQGMNTEAFF. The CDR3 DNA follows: TGTGCCAGACGACAGGGGATGAACACTGAAGCTTTCTTT.